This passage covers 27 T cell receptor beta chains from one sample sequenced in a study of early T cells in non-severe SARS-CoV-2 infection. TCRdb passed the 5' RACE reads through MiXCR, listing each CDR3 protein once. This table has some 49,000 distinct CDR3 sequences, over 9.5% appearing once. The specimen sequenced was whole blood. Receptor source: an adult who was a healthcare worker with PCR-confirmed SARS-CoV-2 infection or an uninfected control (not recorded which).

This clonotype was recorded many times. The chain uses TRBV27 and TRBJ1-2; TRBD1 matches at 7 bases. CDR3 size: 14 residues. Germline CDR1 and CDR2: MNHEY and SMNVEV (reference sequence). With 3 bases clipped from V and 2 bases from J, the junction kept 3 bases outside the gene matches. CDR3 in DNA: TGTGCCAGCAGTTTTGACAGGGTCAACTATGGCTACACCTTC. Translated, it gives CASSFDRVNYGYTF.

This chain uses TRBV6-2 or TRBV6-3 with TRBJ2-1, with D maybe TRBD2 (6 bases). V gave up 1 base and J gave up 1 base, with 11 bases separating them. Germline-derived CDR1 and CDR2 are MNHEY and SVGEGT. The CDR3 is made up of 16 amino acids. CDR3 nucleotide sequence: TGTGCCAGCAGTTACTTCGGGAGCGAATCCTACAATGAGCAGTTCTTC. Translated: CASSYFGSESYNEQFF.

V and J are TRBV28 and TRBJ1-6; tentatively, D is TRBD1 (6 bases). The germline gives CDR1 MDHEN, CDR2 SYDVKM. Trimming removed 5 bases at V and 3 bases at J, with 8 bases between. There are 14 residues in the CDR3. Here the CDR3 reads CASSPGHYNSPLHF. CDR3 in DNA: TGTGCCAGCAGTCCGGGACACTATAATTCACCCCTCCACTTT.

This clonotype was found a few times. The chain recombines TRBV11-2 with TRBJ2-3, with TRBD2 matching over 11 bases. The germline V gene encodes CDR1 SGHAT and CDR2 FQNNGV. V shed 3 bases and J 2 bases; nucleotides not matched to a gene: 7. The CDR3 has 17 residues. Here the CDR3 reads CASSLFLAGGPTDTQYF. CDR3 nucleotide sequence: TGTGCCAGCAGCTTGTTCCTAGCGGGGGGCCCCACAGATACGCAGTATTTT. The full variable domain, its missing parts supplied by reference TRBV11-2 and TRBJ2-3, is EAGVAQSPRYKIIEKRQSVAFWCNPISGHATLYWYQQILGQGPKLLIQFQNNGVVDDSQLPKDRFSAERLKGVDSTLKIQPAKLEDSAVYLCASSLFLAGGPTDTQYFGPGTRLTVL.

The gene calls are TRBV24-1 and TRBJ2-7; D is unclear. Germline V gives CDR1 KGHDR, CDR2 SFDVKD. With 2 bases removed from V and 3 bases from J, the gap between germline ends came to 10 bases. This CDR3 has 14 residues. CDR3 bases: TGTGCCACCAGTGATTCCGACGCGATCTACGAGCAGTACTTC. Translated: CATSDSDAIYEQYF.

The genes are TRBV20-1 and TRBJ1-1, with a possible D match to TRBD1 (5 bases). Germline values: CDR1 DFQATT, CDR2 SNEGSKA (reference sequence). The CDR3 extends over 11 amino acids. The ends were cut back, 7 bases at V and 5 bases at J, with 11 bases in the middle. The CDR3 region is CSVVRGTEAFF. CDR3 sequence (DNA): TGCAGTGTGGTGCGGGGGACTGAAGCTTTCTTT.

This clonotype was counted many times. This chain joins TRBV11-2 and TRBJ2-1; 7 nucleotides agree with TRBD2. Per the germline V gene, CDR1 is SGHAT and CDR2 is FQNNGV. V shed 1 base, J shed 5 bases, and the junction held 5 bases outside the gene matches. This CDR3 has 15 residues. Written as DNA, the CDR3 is TGTGCCAGCAGCTTAGCTGGGCGGGGGAACAATGAGCAGTTCTTC. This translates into CASSLAGRGNNEQFF.

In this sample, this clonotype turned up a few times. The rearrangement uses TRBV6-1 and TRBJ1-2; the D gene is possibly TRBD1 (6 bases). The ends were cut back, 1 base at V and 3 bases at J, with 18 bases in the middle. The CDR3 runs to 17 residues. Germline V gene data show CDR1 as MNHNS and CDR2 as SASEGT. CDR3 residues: CASSEVRYGGADYGYTF. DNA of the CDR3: TGTGCCAGCAGTGAAGTACGTTACGGGGGCGCGGACTATGGCTACACCTTC.

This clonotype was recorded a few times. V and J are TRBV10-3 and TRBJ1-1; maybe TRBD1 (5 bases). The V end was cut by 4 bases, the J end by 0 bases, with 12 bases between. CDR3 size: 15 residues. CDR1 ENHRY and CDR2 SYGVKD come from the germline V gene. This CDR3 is CAISVAGPMNTEAFF. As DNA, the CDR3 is TGTGCCATCAGTGTTGCAGGGCCCATGAACACTGAAGCTTTCTTT.

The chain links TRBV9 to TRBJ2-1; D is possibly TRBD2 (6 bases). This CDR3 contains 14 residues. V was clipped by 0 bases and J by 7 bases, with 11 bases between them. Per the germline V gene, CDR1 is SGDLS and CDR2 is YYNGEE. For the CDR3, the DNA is TGTGCCAGCAGCGTAGCAGTTAGCGGTAATGAGCAGTTCTTC. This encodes CASSVAVSGNEQFF.

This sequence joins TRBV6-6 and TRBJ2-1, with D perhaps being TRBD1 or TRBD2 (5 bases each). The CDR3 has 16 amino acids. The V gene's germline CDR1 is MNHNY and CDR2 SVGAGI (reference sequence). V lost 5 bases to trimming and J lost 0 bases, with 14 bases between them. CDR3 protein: CASSETGTSSYNEQFF. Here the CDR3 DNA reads TGTGCCAGCAGTGAGACCGGGACGAGCTCCTACAATGAGCAGTTCTTC.

The CDR3 region has the DNA TGTGCCAGCAGCTCGAGACTAGCGGGCGAATACAATGAGCAGTTCTTC. This translates into CASSSRLAGEYNEQFF. The V call is TRBV7-3, the J call TRBJ2-1, with 10 nucleotides matching TRBD2. This CDR3 has 16 residues. Trimming at V came to 4 bases and at J to 4 bases, leaving 7 bases not matched to a gene. CDR1 and CDR2 (germline): SGHTA, FQGTGA.

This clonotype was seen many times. This CDR3 reads CASSLDSPTYEQYF. The CDR3 region has the DNA TGCGCCAGCAGCCTGGACTCACCCACCTACGAGCAGTACTTC. The chain carries TRBV4-1 and TRBJ2-7; D is possibly TRBD2 (5 bases). The germline gives CDR1 MGHRA, CDR2 YSYEKL. The V end lost 4 bases, the J end lost 2 bases, and 12 bases lay between the germline ends. The CDR3 is made up of 14 amino acids.

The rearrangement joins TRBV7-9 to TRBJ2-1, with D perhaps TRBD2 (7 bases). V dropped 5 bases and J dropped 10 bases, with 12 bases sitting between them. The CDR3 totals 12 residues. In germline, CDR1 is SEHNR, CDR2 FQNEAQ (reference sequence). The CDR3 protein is CASSPPGGEQFF. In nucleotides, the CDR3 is TGTGCCAGCAGCCCCCCGGGGGGCGAGCAGTTCTTC.

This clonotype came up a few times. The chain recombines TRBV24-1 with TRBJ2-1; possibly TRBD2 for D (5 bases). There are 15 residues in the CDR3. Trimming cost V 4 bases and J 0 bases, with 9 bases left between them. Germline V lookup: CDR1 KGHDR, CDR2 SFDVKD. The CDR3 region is CATSEAGFSYNEQFF. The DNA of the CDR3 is TGTGCCACCAGTGAGGCGGGCTTCTCCTACAATGAGCAGTTCTTC.

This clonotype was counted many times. In DNA, the CDR3 is TGCGCCAGCAGCCTAGGAGGGGGGCCTCCAGATACGCAGTATTTT. Translation: CASSLGGGPPDTQYF. The J gene is TRBJ2-3, the V gene TRBV5-1; either TRBD1 or TRBD2 may fit D (6 bases each). CDR1 and CDR2 from the germline V gene are SGHRS and YFSETQ. Trimming took 4 bases from V and 4 from J, leaving 16 bases between them. The CDR3 contains 15 residues.

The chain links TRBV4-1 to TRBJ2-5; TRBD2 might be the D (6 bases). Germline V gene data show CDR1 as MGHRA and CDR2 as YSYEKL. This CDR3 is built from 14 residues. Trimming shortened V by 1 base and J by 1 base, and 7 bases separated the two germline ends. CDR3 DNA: TGCGCCAGCAGCCAAGTGGGACTCCAAGAGACCCAGTACTTC. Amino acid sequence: CASSQVGLQETQYF.

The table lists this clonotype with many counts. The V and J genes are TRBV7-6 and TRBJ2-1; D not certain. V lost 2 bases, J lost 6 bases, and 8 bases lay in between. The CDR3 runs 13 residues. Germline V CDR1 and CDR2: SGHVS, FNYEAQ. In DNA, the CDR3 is TGTGCCAGCAGCTTATCCCTTCTCAATGAGCAGTTCTTC. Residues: CASSLSLLNEQFF.

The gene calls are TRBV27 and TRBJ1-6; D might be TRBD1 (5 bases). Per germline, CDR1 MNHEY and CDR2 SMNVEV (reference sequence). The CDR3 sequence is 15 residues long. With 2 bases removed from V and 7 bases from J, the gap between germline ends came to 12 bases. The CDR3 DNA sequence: TGTGCCAGCAGTTTACTAGACAGTAGGAATTCACCCCTCCACTTT. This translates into CASSLLDSRNSPLHF.

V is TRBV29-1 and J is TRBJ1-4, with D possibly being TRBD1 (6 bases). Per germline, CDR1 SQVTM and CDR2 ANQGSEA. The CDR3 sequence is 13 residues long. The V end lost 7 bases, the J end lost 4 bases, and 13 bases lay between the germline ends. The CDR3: CSAMTGGNEKLFF. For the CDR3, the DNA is TGCAGCGCAATGACAGGAGGTAATGAAAAACTGTTTTTT.

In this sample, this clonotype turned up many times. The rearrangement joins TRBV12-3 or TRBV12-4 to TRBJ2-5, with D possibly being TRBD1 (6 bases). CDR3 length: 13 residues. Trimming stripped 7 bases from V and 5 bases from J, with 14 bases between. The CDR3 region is CASTTGYRETQYF. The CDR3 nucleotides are TGTGCCAGCACCACAGGGTATCGGGAGACCCAGTACTTC.

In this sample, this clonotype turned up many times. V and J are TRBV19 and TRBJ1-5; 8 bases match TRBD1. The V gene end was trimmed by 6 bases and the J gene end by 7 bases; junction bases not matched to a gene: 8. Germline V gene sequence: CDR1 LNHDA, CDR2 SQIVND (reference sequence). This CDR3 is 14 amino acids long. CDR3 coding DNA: TGTGCCAGTAGAAAGGGGACAGGCGCGCAGCCCCAGCATTTT. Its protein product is CASRKGTGAQPQHF.

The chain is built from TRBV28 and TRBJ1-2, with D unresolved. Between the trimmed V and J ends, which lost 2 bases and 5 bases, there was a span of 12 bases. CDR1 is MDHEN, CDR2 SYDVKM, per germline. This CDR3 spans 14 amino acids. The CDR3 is CASSLRGKRYGYTF. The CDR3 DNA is TGTGCCAGCAGTTTAAGAGGCAAGAGATATGGCTACACCTTC.

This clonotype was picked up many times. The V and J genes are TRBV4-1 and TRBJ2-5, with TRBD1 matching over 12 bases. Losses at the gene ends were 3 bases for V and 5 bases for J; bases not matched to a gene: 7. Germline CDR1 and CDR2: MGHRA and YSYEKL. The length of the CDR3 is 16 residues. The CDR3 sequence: CASSQGTGGERETQYF. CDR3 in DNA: TGCGCCAGCAGCCAGGGGACAGGGGGCGAGAGGGAGACCCAGTACTTC.

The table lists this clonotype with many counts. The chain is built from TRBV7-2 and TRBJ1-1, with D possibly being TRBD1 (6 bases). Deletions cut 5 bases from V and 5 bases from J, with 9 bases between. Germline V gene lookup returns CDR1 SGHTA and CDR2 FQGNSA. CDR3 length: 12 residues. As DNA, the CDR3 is TGTGCCAGCAGCCGGCAGGGGACTGAAGCTTTCTTT. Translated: CASSRQGTEAFF.

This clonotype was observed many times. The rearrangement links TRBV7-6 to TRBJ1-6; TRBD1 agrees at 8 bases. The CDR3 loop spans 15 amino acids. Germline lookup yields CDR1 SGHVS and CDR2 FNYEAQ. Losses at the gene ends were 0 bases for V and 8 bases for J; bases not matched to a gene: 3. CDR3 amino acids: CASSLAGTGDSPLHF. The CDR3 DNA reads TGTGCCAGCAGCTTAGCCGGGACAGGAGATTCACCCCTCCACTTT. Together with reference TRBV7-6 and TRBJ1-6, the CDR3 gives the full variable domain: GAGVSQSPRYKVTKRGQDVALRCDPISGHVSLYWYRQALGQGPEFLTYFNYEAQQDKSGLPNDRFSAERPEGSISTLTIQRTEQRDSAMYRCASSLAGTGDSPLHFGNGTRLTVT.

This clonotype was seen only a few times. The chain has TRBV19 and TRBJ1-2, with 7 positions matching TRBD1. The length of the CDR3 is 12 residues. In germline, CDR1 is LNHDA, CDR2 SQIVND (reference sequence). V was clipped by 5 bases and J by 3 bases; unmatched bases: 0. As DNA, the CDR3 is TGTGCCAGTAGTCAGGGGGACTATGGCTACACCTTC. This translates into CASSQGDYGYTF.